The rows below give T cell receptor beta chains drawn from one sample of a study of T cell clones after liver transplantation. The assay was immunoSEQ multiplex PCR, and TCRdb's table has in-frame clones only and misses some. The sample consists of 75,000 to 100,000 clones, over 80% of them appearing once. The material was CD4+ T cells from blood, obtained roughly 3.5 years after liver transplant. The receptors come from a human patient who received a liver transplant. Part of the T cell pool may stem from the graft donor. The CDR3 runs from the conserved cysteine through the conserved F or W. Fields, in order: V gene, D gene, clone size, J gene, CDR3 protein, CDR3 DNA. D genes are given only for firm matches. Only some rows state a clone size, as once, few, many or a class for expanded clones.

v_gene: TRBV4-1; d_gene: NA; abundance: NA; j_gene: TRBJ1-5; CDR3aa: CASSQGYGPLNQPQHF; CDR3nt: TGCGCCAGCAGCCAAGGATACGGACCTCTAAATCAGCCCCAGCATTTT
v_gene: TRBV15; d_gene: NA; abundance: NA; j_gene: TRBJ2-3; CDR3aa: CATRVGAKDTQYF; CDR3nt: TGTGCCACCAGGGTGGGGGCCAAAGATACGCAGTATTTT
v_gene: TRBV7-8; d_gene: TRBD1; abundance: few; j_gene: TRBJ2-1; CDR3aa: CASSLPLGGQGLYNEQFF; CDR3nt: TGTGCCAGCAGCTTGCCTTTGGGGGGACAGGGGCTTTACAATGAGCAGTTCTTC
v_gene: TRBV6-5; d_gene: TRBD2; abundance: NA; j_gene: TRBJ2-3; CDR3aa: CASSYQAGVLDTQYF; CDR3nt: TGTGCCAGCAGTTACCAAGCGGGAGTGTTAGATACGCAGTATTTT
v_gene: TRBV10-3; d_gene: TRBD2; abundance: NA; j_gene: TRBJ2-7; CDR3aa: CAISTRTSGPYEQYF; CDR3nt: TGTGCCATCAGTACCAGGACTAGCGGACCCTACGAGCAGTACTTC
v_gene: TRBV2; d_gene: TRBD2; abundance: NA; j_gene: TRBJ2-7; CDR3aa: CASAPQAGGTTEQYF; CDR3nt: TGTGCCAGCGCCCCTCAGGCGGGAGGGACTACGGAGCAGTACTTC
v_gene: TRBV5-1; d_gene: TRBD2; abundance: NA; j_gene: TRBJ2-2; CDR3aa: CASSFRDYQVGELFF; CDR3nt: TGCGCCAGCAGCTTCCGGGACTACCAGGTCGGGGAGCTGTTTTTT
v_gene: TRBV27; d_gene: NA; abundance: NA; j_gene: TRBJ2-3; CDR3aa: CASSIQTGKDTDTQYF; CDR3nt: TGTGCCAGCAGTATTCAGACCGGGAAGGACACAGATACGCAGTATTTT
v_gene: TRBV5-4; d_gene: NA; abundance: NA; j_gene: TRBJ2-1; CDR3aa: CASSLRDGNEQFF; CDR3nt: TGTGCCAGCAGCTTGAGAGACGGCAATGAGCAGTTCTTC
v_gene: TRBV27; d_gene: NA; abundance: NA; j_gene: TRBJ2-3; CDR3aa: CASSLSSVSDTQYF; CDR3nt: TGTGCCAGCAGTTTATCGAGTGTCTCAGATACGCAGTATTTT
v_gene: TRBV19; d_gene: NA; abundance: NA; j_gene: TRBJ1-5; CDR3aa: CASSIASRNQPQHF; CDR3nt: TGTGCCAGTAGTATCGCCAGCCGCAATCAGCCCCAGCATTTT
v_gene: TRBV19; d_gene: TRBD1; abundance: NA; j_gene: TRBJ1-5; CDR3aa: CASSGGQGGNQPQHF; CDR3nt: TGTGCCAGTAGTGGGGGACAGGGAGGCAATCAGCCCCAGCATTTT
v_gene: TRBV7-2; d_gene: NA; abundance: NA; j_gene: TRBJ1-2; CDR3aa: CASRQQGSGYTF; CDR3nt: TGTGCCAGCAGACAACAGGGATCTGGCTACACCTTC
v_gene: TRBV28; d_gene: NA; abundance: NA; j_gene: TRBJ2-3; CDR3aa: CASAWDSTDTQYF; CDR3nt: TGTGCCAGCGCTTGGGACAGCACAGATACGCAGTATTTT